This T cell receptor beta chain was observed in a study of OX40 agonist ivuxolimab in advanced cancers. Looked up from germline, CDR1 is KGHSH and CDR2 is LQKENI. V was trimmed by 2 bases and J by 5 bases, leaving 7 bases between them. This CDR3 is built from 13 residues. Generated by immunoSEQ multiplex PCR, the TCRdb table keeps only in-frame clones and is missing some. This table holds around 150,000 clones, roughly 94% found once. Sequencing was performed on CD4+ or CD8+ T cells sorted from blood, taken in a trial of the OX40 agonist ivuxolimab. This chain links TRBV18 with TRBJ2-1; no clear D. The TCR was taken from an adult with an advanced solid tumor such as melanoma, head and neck, liver or kidney cancer. The CDR3 loop reads CASSPMLHNEQFF. In nucleotides, the CDR3 is TGTGCCAGCTCACCAATGCTACACAATGAGCAGTTCTTC.